This TCR beta chain was obtained from a study of shared clonotypes between healthy human individuals. The overall study: Donors were two women and a few men aged 18 to 49.

Clones were sequenced by immunoSEQ multiplex PCR, and TCRdb holds only the in-frame ones, with some missing. The table shows about 480,000 clones, with around 79% occurring only once. The CDR3 contains 22 residues. V shed 0 bases, J shed 2 bases, and the junction held 16 bases outside the gene matches. Germline CDR1 is MGHRA and CDR2 is YSYEKL. The TCR comes from a woman between 40 and 55 years old in good health. Some clones in this sample may be carry-over from other donors' samples. The chain links TRBV4-1 to TRBJ2-3; 14 bases match TRBD2. Material: PBMCs. The CDR3, as DNA: TGCGCCAGCAGCCAAGATAGAAACTATGAGACTAGCGGGAGGGCCGACACAGATACGCAGTATTTT. Translated: CASSQDRNYETSGRADTDTQYF.